This T cell receptor beta chain was recovered during a study of T cells in Graves' hyperthyroidism and ophthalmopathy. The CDR3 has 14 residues. V was shortened by 6 bases and J by 7 bases, with 16 bases between the two germline ends. Looked up from germline, CDR1 is KGHSH and CDR2 is LQKENI. TCR beta CDR3 regions were amplified from RNA transcripts. First-round RT-PCR of the TCR CDR3 relied on the HTBI primer set. TCRdb passed the multiplex PCR reads through MiXCR, listing each CDR3 protein once. This table holds 280,000 or so distinct CDR3 sequences, roughly 15% found once. Disease duration under 2 months; hyperthyroidism patients were aged 18 to 65. Progressors' blood was drawn at hyperthyroidism diagnosis, before ophthalmopathy symptoms. From more than 9.5 ml of fresh peripheral blood, PBMCs were isolated.

The chain recombines TRBV18 with TRBJ1-5; TRBD1 might be the D (5 bases). What was sequenced was blood. This clonotype was obtained from a woman aged 45-60 years with Graves' hyperthyroidism that later progressed to Graves' ophthalmopathy. This CDR3 reads CASSNGGDPQPQHF. CDR3 DNA: TGTGCCAGCTCCAACGGGGGGGATCCCCAGCCCCAGCATTTT.